This entry features one T cell receptor (beta chain) sequence. What this receptor recognizes is not known. Base qualities were left out, and no much larger clone turns up one base away. The library was built by means of the immunoSEQ multiplex PCR assay. For the multiplex PCR, a mixture combining 60 forward primers for TCR Vbeta segments and 13 reverse primers for TCR Jbeta segments was used. The CDR3 region of rearranged TCR beta genes was amplified from genomic DNA with a multiplex PCR assay. The Illumina HiSeq System was used to sequence the amplified TCR beta libraries as 87-base-pair reads. As for the original processing: A later analysis tallied around 80 million unique TCR beta chains across the 650 to 750 repertoires, and around 12 million of those chains were shared by two or more donors. To remove PCR and sequencing errors, raw reads were error-corrected and collapsed into unique sequences using a nearest-neighbor algorithm that merged closely related sequences. Alignment of CDR3 sequences to IMGT reference sequences was used to assign V, D and J gene segments. Each retained sequence needed at least a six-nucleotide match to both a V gene segment and a J gene segment. Rearrangements were classified as productive when the CDR3 lacked stop codons and remained in frame with V and J, and all other rearrangements were classified as non-productive. Following IMGT convention, CDR3 was defined as the stretch from the second conserved V-encoded cysteine up to the conserved J-encoded phenylalanine. Sequences without an unambiguous match to a single V gene segment were excluded from the earlier analysis of 500 to 700 of the donors. In an earlier analysis of 500 to 750 of the donors, V segments were called functional above 56.7% productive rearrangements and were called segregating when the between-donor standard deviation exceeded 5%. A statistical classification framework was built for diagnosing cytomegalovirus status from the catalog of TCR beta chain sequences. In a later analysis, TCR nucleotide sequences were compared against IMGT/GENE-DB human TR gene sequences so that V and J genes could be assigned. In a later analysis, CDR3 sequences and most-parsimonious VDJ recombination scenarios were assigned using the TCRdist pipeline. In a later analysis, every TCR beta chain was defined by the combination of its CDR3 amino acid sequence and its V-gene family, and reads without a unique V-gene family were dropped. To address suspected cross-contamination and a sequencing artifact, a later analysis removed several hundred highly shared, low-generation-probability nucleotide sequences. In a later analysis, a clonal expansion index for each public chain was calculated from normalized within-repertoire ranks of inferred template counts. Generation probabilities in a later analysis came from a VDJ recombination model fitted to out-of-frame rearrangements, and those results were checked against IGoR. A later analysis scored TCR-TCR, TCR-HLA and TCR-CMV co-occurrence with hypergeometric tests, applying a repertoire-size bias correction to TCR pairs. False discovery rates were estimated in a later analysis by permuting HLA or CMV assignments 20 times. In a later analysis, co-occurring TCRs were grouped using DBSCAN, and TCRdist sequence similarity was added for clustering within HLA-allele-positive subsets. For co-occurrence clustering, repertoires with fewer than 30,000 or more than 120,000 public chains were excluded, along with a handful of repertoires with anomalous nucleotide sharing. TCRdb obtained this table from immuneACCESS and retained in-frame rearrangements with V and J assigned. These tables miss some clones; where compared with another copy, unresolved V genes account for less than half of the shortfall, and the remainder is unexplained. V and J calls and clone size follow that table, whereas D and trimming were derived from the DNA. For this sample there are some 140,000 clones; 79% appear just once. Approximately 7% of the sample belongs to the ten largest clones.

The record originates from a study of cytomegalovirus exposure and HLA in healthy donors (dated by TCRdb to 2017 to 2019). Broadly, across the study: An earlier analysis of 587 of the donors reported approximately 260 Gb of sequence data and roughly 120 million unique TCR beta sequences obtained from about 179 million T cells. Donor age, sex, ethnicity and CMV serostatus were compiled alongside the repertoire data. In an earlier analysis of around 540 of the donors, high-throughput TCR beta sequencing was used to judge whether each TCR beta V gene segment behaved as functional or pseudogenic. The study profiled the T cell repertoires of under 700 subjects by immunosequencing and related them to cytomegalovirus serostatus. In a later analysis, previously published TCR beta repertoires from 550 to 700 donors were re-analyzed and high-resolution HLA genotyping was added so that TCR occurrence patterns could be studied. In the later analysis, no new phenotypic data were used to find candidate immune exposures; instead, reliance was placed on TCR beta sequences and their occurrence across donors. An early release that covered around 590 HLA-typed donors contained approximately 300 gigabases of sequencing data and tens of millions of unique TCR sequences. On average, 235,054 unique TCR beta nucleotide sequences were sequenced per donor among about 400 genotyped donors of the cohort, with roughly 18% of those sequences being non-productive. Class I and class II HLA loci were covered by the typing at four-digit resolution. Among the roughly 380 genotyped donors, around 81% belonged to the genetic ancestry cluster associated with self-reported Caucasian donors. Every discovery cohort repertoire had been produced on one sequencing platform. The study aimed to test whether cataloging public T cell receptors could reveal signatures of past pathogen exposure. A later genetic analysis used genome-wide SNP genotypes for about 55% of the 666 donors, treating that subset as a discovery cohort. The number of typed donors differed by locus: about 620-640 for A, B, C, DRB1 and DQB1; some 500 for DQA1; approximately 600 for DPA1; and 450 to 480 for DPB1. Four to six DR-DQ haplotypes were handled as single units for association and clustering, since linkage in the cohort was strong. To predict cytomegalovirus infection status, the study combined high-throughput TCR immunosequencing, statistical association of individual TCRs with disease status, and machine learning. A separate validation cohort of about 110 different subjects was used in addition to the roughly 700-subject first cohort. Study-wide conclusions, independent of this receptor: A group of highly shared sequence variants was considered likely to be a technical artifact of the sequencing pipeline. In a later genetic analysis, fewer N-insertions in productive TCRs were reported among donors in an Asian-associated ancestry cluster than the approximately 710-donor mean. Cytomegalovirus status was reported to be diagnosed by the classifier with high specificity and sensitivity in both the original and validation cohorts. In an earlier analysis of some 500 of the donors, most TCR beta V segments appeared in productive rearrangements about 87% or about 30% of the time, broadly matching IMGT annotations. While some public TCRs were present in many individuals, most TCR sequences turned up only very rarely across donors. Assigning TCR associations to individual alleles was difficult when HLA alleles, especially DR and DQ, strongly co-occurred. A further reported finding was that TCR beta sequences accurately predicted the HLA-A and HLA-B alleles for most subjects in the first cohort. Specific HLA alleles were associated with more than 15,000 TCR beta sequences at a false discovery rate of 0.05 in a later analysis. In vitro tests confirmed that a few of the cytomegalovirus-associated TCR beta chains recognize cytomegalovirus antigens. Because HLA typing was missing for some donors at each locus, association tests included only the typed subset. The earlier analysis of approximately 590 of the donors excluded roughly 17 rarely observed V segments, including chromosome 9 orphons, because counts were too low. The study listed 150 to 200 TCR beta chains as associated with cytomegalovirus. Only TCR beta chains were sequenced in this cohort, and the absence of alpha or paired-chain data limited detectable features. In a later analysis, HLA-associated TCR beta chains were found to be more clonally expanded and to have lower generation probabilities than equally common non-associated chains. Because the 87-base-pair reads could not distinguish some IMGT-functional V segments, including TRBV6-2 and TRBV6-3, those segments were excluded. For the cohort, immune exposure information was limited to CMV serostatus. According to the authors, the approach could potentially be generalized to other disease states and immunological phenotypes. A later analysis found that most CMV-associated TCR beta chains appeared HLA-restricted, with HLA associations seemingly driven largely by CMV exposure. Roughly uniform sequencing depth across donors was assumed in presence/absence analyses, although this assumption may not hold. Correlated functional status among segregating V segments might reflect linkage disequilibrium, but an unknown experimental factor could not be ruled out. Several of the top co-occurrence clusters appeared to be linked to parvovirus B19, influenza, CMV and Epstein-Barr virus, according to a later analysis. In a later analysis, the rate of TCR association differed among HLA loci, with DRB1 alleles having the most associated TCRs and HLA-C alleles having the fewest. A later genetic analysis associated a missense DCLRE1C variant with V-gene and J-gene trimming of TCR beta chains, and an independent cohort replicated the association.

The cohort comprised 666 healthy bone marrow donors. Cohort members were all nominally healthy when sampled, although unrecorded immune exposures were likely present. The donor tested CMV seropositive, placing the donor among the 289 seropositive members of the cohort. Every donor gave a peripheral blood sample, and the peripheral blood mononuclear cells from that sample were used for TCR beta sequencing. Genomic DNA extraction from the blood cell samples was performed with the Qiagen DNeasy Blood Extraction Kit. Inclusive of the bounding cysteine and phenylalanine, the CDR3 is 15 residues long. Only CDR3 DNA remains: 45 bases, in frame from the first base. V sheds 8 bases and J sheds 6 bases, leaving 20 bases between their ends. From the germline V gene, CDR1 is SNHLY and CDR2 is FYNNEI.

The chain links TRBV2 with TRBJ1-5, with TRBD1 tentatively as D gene (5 bases match). The TCR sequence derives from a man in his forties in good health and CMV-seropositive. Sequences were obtained from PBMCs. The nucleotides are TGTGCCAGCTGTTCTTTAGGGACTCAGGGTCAGCCCCAGCATTTT. Translated, this is CASCSLGTQGQPQHF.